A single sample is the source of the 18 T cell receptor beta chains below, sequenced in a study of blood T cells in healthy people across ages. Combining a sample-barcoded 5' primer with a J-beta primer mix, a second PCR ran for roughly 7 to 12 cycles. TCRdb processed the 5' RACE reads anew with MiXCR; each CDR3 protein has one entry. The sample holds about 640,000 distinct CDR3 sequences; about 30% are singletons and the top ten take about a sixth. Material: blood. The receptors derive from a woman at least 80 years old in good health.

The chain combines TRBV4-3 with TRBJ2-6; 7 nucleotides align to TRBD1. CDR3 size: 17 residues. After removal of 4 bases from V and 4 bases from J, the junction contained 10 bases not matched to a gene. Germline CDR1 reads LGHNA; CDR2 reads YSLEER. The CDR3 bases are TGCGCCAGCAGCCCGGACAGGCTCCTGTCCGGGGCCAACGTCCTGACTTTC. This translates into CASSPDRLLSGANVLTF.

This clonotype was seen repeatedly, ten times or more. V and J are TRBV12-3 or TRBV12-4 and TRBJ2-3; 9 bases are shared with TRBD1. This CDR3 is built from 14 residues. The V segment lost 3 bases and the J segment 4 bases; nucleotides outside the gene matches: 2. For the CDR3, the DNA is TGTGCCAGCAGTTTTCGGACAGGGGCAGATACGCAGTATTTT. Translation: CASSFRTGADTQYF.

This clonotype was counted ten times or more. The rearrangement joins TRBV28 to TRBJ2-7; D tentatively fits TRBD1 or TRBD2 (5 bases each). The germline gives CDR1 MDHEN, CDR2 SYDVKM. Trimming stripped 7 bases from V and 3 bases from J, with 13 bases between. The length of the CDR3 is 13 residues. The CDR3 DNA is TGTGCCAGCACCCTGGGGGTTCGCTACGAGCAGTACTTC. It encodes CASTLGVRYEQYF.

This clonotype was detected many times. The chain combines TRBV5-1 with TRBJ2-1; 8 bases line up with TRBD2. The junction had 6 bases not matched to a gene; V was cut back by 0 bases and J by 7 bases. The CDR3 runs to 15 residues. CDR1 SGHRS and CDR2 YFSETQ come from the germline V gene. As DNA, the CDR3 is TGCGCCAGCAGCTTGGATGTCGGGGGGGCGAATGAGCAGTTCTTC. Encoded protein: CASSLDVGGANEQFF.

Ten or more counts support this clonotype. The rearrangement joins TRBV9 to TRBJ2-7; possible D gene TRBD2, 5 bases. This CDR3 has 15 amino acids. The germline V and J ends were trimmed by 2 bases and 6 bases, with 18 bases remaining between them. Germline V gene data show CDR1 as SGDLS and CDR2 as YYNGEE. The DNA of the CDR3 is TGTGCCAGCAGCGTCCGACCCGGGGAAAGCGGCGAGCAGTACTTC. It is translated as CASSVRPGESGEQYF.

This clonotype has at least ten counts. This chain links TRBV20-1 with TRBJ2-7; 10 nucleotides line up with TRBD1. Trimming removed 3 bases from V and 6 bases from J; junction bases left unmatched: 5. This CDR3 comprises 13 residues. CDR1 and CDR2 from the germline V gene are DFQATT and SNEGSKA (reference sequence). The CDR3 spells CSARVRTGGEQYF. The CDR3 nucleotides are TGCAGTGCTAGGGTGAGGACAGGGGGCGAGCAGTACTTC.

The table lists this clonotype with many counts. The chain uses TRBV12-3 or TRBV12-4 and TRBJ2-5; no clear D gene. V was pared by 6 bases and J by 1 base, with 12 bases between. This CDR3 region has 14 residues. CDR3 sequence: CASSSNVPQETQYF. As DNA, the CDR3 is TGTGCCAGCAGCTCCAATGTTCCCCAAGAGACCCAGTACTTC.

The rearrangement uses TRBV20-1 and TRBJ2-5, with D perhaps matching TRBD1 or TRBD2 (5 bases each). CDR1 and CDR2 (germline): DFQATT, SNEGSKA (reference sequence). Between the trimmed V and J ends, which lost 3 bases and 4 bases, there was a span of 15 bases. The CDR3 sequence is 14 residues long. The CDR3: CSARRDARRETQYF. The CDR3, as DNA: TGCAGTGCTAGGAGGGACGCGCGCCGAGAGACCCAGTACTTC.

This chain joins TRBV7-2 and TRBJ2-1; no definite D call. The CDR3 runs to 14 residues. CDR1 is SGHTA and CDR2 is FQGNSA in the germline V gene. V was clipped by 1 base and J by 2 bases, with 6 bases between them. The CDR3, as DNA: TGTGCCAGCAGCTTAGTTTTGGCCTACAATGAGCAGTTCTTC. It translates to CASSLVLAYNEQFF.

This clonotype was counted at least ten times. The chain has TRBV28 and TRBJ2-7, with a possible D match to TRBD1 (7 bases). This CDR3 is built from 12 residues. V gave up 8 bases and J gave up 3 bases, with 11 bases separating them. CDR1 MDHEN and CDR2 SYDVKM come from the germline V gene. CDR3 nucleotides: TGTGCCAGCCGACAGGGACTCTACGAGCAGTACTTC. This encodes CASRQGLYEQYF. Using reference TRBV28 and TRBJ2-7 for the parts outside the CDR3, the full variable domain is DVKVTQSSRYLVKRTGEKVFLECVQDMDHENMFWYRQDPGLGLRLIYFSYDVKMKEKGDIPEGYSVSREKKERFSLILESASTNQTSMYLCASRQGLYEQYFGPGTRLTVT.

The chain recombines TRBV20-1 with TRBJ2-4; a possible D gene is TRBD2 (5 bases). The length of the CDR3 is 14 residues. Germline V gives CDR1 DFQATT, CDR2 SNEGSKA (reference sequence). Trimming pared 1 base from V and 1 base from J, leaving 8 bases between. The CDR3 sequence: CSARGRGAKNIQYF. The CDR3 nucleotides are TGCAGTGCTAGAGGACGCGGGGCCAAAAACATTCAGTACTTC.

This clonotype came up many times. The gene calls are TRBV12-3 or TRBV12-4 and TRBJ1-4; D call uncertain. V lost 5 bases and J lost 7, with 17 bases in between. This CDR3 has 15 residues. The CDR3 nucleotides are TGTGCCAGCAGTCCTTCGTTAGGGCGAGGTGAAAAACTGTTTTTT. Its translation is CASSPSLGRGEKLFF.

This clonotype has ten or more counts. V gene TRBV19 combines with J gene TRBJ1-1; no firm D call. V was shortened by 6 bases and J by 5 bases, with 13 bases between the two germline ends. The CDR3 length is 13 residues. Germline CDR1 LNHDA, CDR2 SQIVND (reference sequence). CDR3 amino acids: CASRLGPGTEAFF. The DNA for the CDR3 is TGTGCCAGTAGGCTAGGACCTGGGACTGAAGCTTTCTTT. Full variable domain (missing parts from reference TRBV19 and TRBJ1-1): DGGITQSPKYLFRKEGQNVTLSCEQNLNHDAMYWYRQDPGQGLRLIYYSQIVNDFQKGDIAEGYSVSREKKESFPLTVTSAQKNPTAFYLCASRLGPGTEAFFGQGTRLTVV.

There are many counts of this clonotype. This sequence joins TRBV30 and TRBJ1-1; 8 bases line up with TRBD1. Looked up from germline, CDR1 is GTSNPN and CDR2 is SVGIG (reference sequence). The J segment lost 1 base and the V segment lost 5 bases, leaving 0 bases of the junction unmatched. The CDR3 contains 12 residues. The DNA of the CDR3 is TGTGCCTGGGGGACAGGGAACACTGAAGCTTTCTTT. Residues: CAWGTGNTEAFF.

This clonotype was seen ten or more times. The V call is TRBV5-6, the J call TRBJ2-5, with D possibly called TRBD1 or TRBD2 (6 bases each). Germline V CDR1 and CDR2: SGHDT, YYEEEE. This CDR3 spans 14 amino acids. V lost 4 bases to trimming and J lost 3 bases, with 13 bases between them. This chain's CDR3 is CASSQGTREETQYF. The CDR3 DNA follows: TGTGCCAGCAGCCAGGGGACTCGGGAAGAGACCCAGTACTTC.

V gene TRBV7-3 combines with J gene TRBJ2-4; the D is unclear. Matching the DNA end better, TRBJ2-5 makes the J call doubtful. The CDR3 runs to 13 residues. Germline-derived CDR1 and CDR2 are SGHTA and FQGTGA. CDR3 nucleotides: TGTGCCAGCAGCCTCCGGTCAAAAGAGACCCAGTACTTC. Amino acid sequence: CASSLRSKETQYF.

With regard to this clonotype: With a far larger clone one base away, a read error is the likely cause. The rearrangement links TRBV20-1 to TRBJ2-3, with a possible D match to TRBD2 (5 bases). The germline CDR1 and CDR2 sequences are DFQATT and SNEGSKA (reference sequence). The CDR3 consists of 12 residues. Trimming took off 3 bases at V and 7 bases at J, with 11 bases between the two ends. The CDR3 DNA sequence: TGCAGTGCTAGGAGGGCAGCGAATACGCAGTATTTT. It translates to CSARRAANTQYF.

This clonotype was found many times. This chain joins TRBV6-2 or TRBV6-3 and TRBJ2-7; D unclear. The germline V and J ends were trimmed by 2 bases and 3 bases, with 17 bases remaining between them. CDR1 is MNHEY and CDR2 is SVGEGT in the germline V gene. This CDR3 is 16 amino acids long. CDR3 amino acids: CASSYDQAKAIYEQYF. Written as DNA, the CDR3 is TGTGCCAGCAGTTACGACCAGGCCAAGGCTATCTACGAGCAGTACTTC.